Shown below are 32 T cell receptor beta chains from a single sample sequenced in a study of cytomegalovirus exposure and HLA in healthy donors. Primers: 60 Vbeta forward and 13 Jbeta reverse. Repertoires were generated with immunoSEQ multiplex PCR, while TCRdb's copy carries only in-frame clones and drops some. The data hold 100,000 to 150,000 clones, with around 81% observed a single time. The source material was PBMCs. The receptors were sampled from a man between 18 and 29 years old in good health and CMV-seronegative.

V is TRBV4-1 and J is TRBJ1-2, with TRBD1 matching 8 bases. V dropped 4 bases and J dropped 3; count of bases not matched to a gene: 10. Germline V gene sequence: CDR1 MGHRA, CDR2 YSYEKL. The CDR3 runs to 16 residues. The CDR3 sequence is CASSRIINRGDYGYTF. The DNA of the CDR3 is TGCGCCAGCAGCCGGATTATCAACAGGGGGGACTATGGCTACACCTTC.

The chain is built from TRBV7-6 and TRBJ2-1; 12 positions match TRBD2. The ends lost 5 bases at V and 15 bases at J; junction bases unmatched: 5. The length of the CDR3 is 12 residues. Germline V gene lookup returns CDR1 SGHVS and CDR2 FNYEAQ. CDR3 sequence reads: CASSPLAGGLFF. CDR3 DNA sequence: TGTGCCAGCAGCCCCCTAGCGGGGGGGCTGTTCTTC.

This clone was counted between two and nine times. The V and J genes are TRBV2 and TRBJ2-1; a possible D gene is TRBD2 (5 bases). Germline lookup yields CDR1 SNHLY and CDR2 FYNNEI. CDR3 length: 12 amino acids. Between the trimmed V and J ends, which lost 10 bases and 6 bases, there was a span of 13 bases. This chain's CDR3 is CATRGRVNEQFF. In DNA form, the CDR3 reads TGTGCCACCCGAGGGAGAGTCAATGAGCAGTTCTTC.

The gene calls are TRBV7-8 and TRBJ2-7; possible D gene TRBD2, 5 bases. The germline V and J ends were trimmed by 6 bases and 0 bases, with 18 bases remaining between them. The CDR3 covers 16 residues. Germline values: CDR1 SGHVS, CDR2 FQNEAQ. The CDR3 nucleotides are TGTGCCAGCAGGCCGGATTGGACTGAGAGCTCCTACGAGCAGTACTTC. This gives the protein CASRPDWTESSYEQYF.

This clone was detected only a few times. CDR3 DNA sequence: TGTGCCACCAGCAGAGAGAAGCATGTCTCCTACGAGCAGTACTTC. Its protein is CATSREKHVSYEQYF. The chain links TRBV15 to TRBJ2-7; D remains ambiguous. The CDR3 extends over 15 amino acids. Germline V lookup: CDR1 LNHNV, CDR2 YYDKDF (reference sequence). Trimming cost V 0 bases and J 0 bases, with 9 bases left between them.

The chain uses TRBV9 and TRBJ1-2, with 7 positions matching TRBD1. The CDR3 runs to 15 residues. Germline CDR1 is SGDLS and CDR2 is YYNGEE. V shed 3 bases and J 0 bases; nucleotides not matched to a gene: 5. This chain's CDR3 is CASSEGDRSNYGYTF. The CDR3 DNA is TGTGCCAGCAGCGAGGGGGACAGATCTAACTATGGCTACACCTTC.

The chain links TRBV15 to TRBJ2-3, with 10 bases aligning to TRBD2. CDR3 length: 15 residues. Trimming removed 3 bases from V and 4 bases from J; junction bases left unmatched: 4. Germline V gene sequence: CDR1 LNHNV, CDR2 YYDKDF (reference sequence). This CDR3 reads CATSRTGTSADTQYF. The CDR3 DNA sequence: TGTGCCACCAGCAGGACCGGGACTAGCGCAGATACGCAGTATTTT.

In this sample, this clone turned up once. This chain joins TRBV28 and TRBJ2-5, with D uncertain. V lost 3 bases and J lost 0, with 5 bases in between. CDR1 MDHEN and CDR2 SYDVKM come from the germline V gene. There are 13 residues in the CDR3. The CDR3 DNA reads as TGTGCCAGCAGTTTCAGTGACCAAGAGACCCAGTACTTC. As protein: CASSFSDQETQYF.

CDR3 DNA: TGTGCCAGCACCCAGGGTAGAAATGGGAAAGCTTTCTTT. Translating it yields CASTQGRNGKAFF. The rearrangement joins TRBV6-1 to TRBJ1-1; possibly TRBD1 for D (5 bases). Germline lookup yields CDR1 MNHNS and CDR2 SASEGT. V lost 7 bases and J 9 bases, leaving 18 bases between the germline ends. This CDR3 spans 13 amino acids.

This clone turned up a few times. The chain uses TRBV14 and TRBJ2-3; 9 nucleotides match TRBD2. The germline gives CDR1 SGHDN, CDR2 FVKESK. The CDR3 totals 17 residues. Germline trimming cut 1 base from V and 6 bases from J; bases unmatched to any gene: 11. CDR3 loop: CASSQVFSGGLRDTQYF. The CDR3 region has the DNA TGTGCCAGCAGCCAAGTGTTTAGCGGGGGACTTAGGGATACGCAGTATTTT.

The chain combines TRBV20-1 with TRBJ1-6, with D unclear. CDR3 size: 10 residues. CDR1 and CDR2 from the germline V gene are DFQATT and SNEGSKA (reference sequence). The V and J ends lost 4 bases and 9 bases respectively, with 4 bases between them. For the CDR3, the DNA is TGCAGTGCTACAGTTTCACCCCTCCACTTT. Amino acid sequence: CSATVSPLHF.

This clone was recorded once. The genes are TRBV18 and TRBJ1-1; 7 nucleotides line up with TRBD1. V lost 3 bases to trimming and J lost 1 base; unmatched junction nucleotides: 5. Germline V gene sequence: CDR1 KGHSH, CDR2 LQKENI. This CDR3 has 15 amino acids. Here the CDR3 DNA reads TGTGCCAGCTCACCTGGGGACAGAACGAACACTGAAGCTTTCTTT. Residues: CASSPGDRTNTEAFF.

As concerns this clone: The same CDR3 is also encoded by other DNA sequences in this sample. The chain links TRBV5-1 to TRBJ2-7, with 12 nucleotides matching TRBD1. V shed 4 bases, J shed 4 bases, and the junction held 3 bases outside the gene matches. Germline-derived CDR1 and CDR2 are SGHRS and YFSETQ. This CDR3 has 14 residues. The CDR3 protein is CASSPGQGAYEQYF. DNA of the CDR3: TGCGCCAGCAGCCCGGGACAGGGGGCTTACGAGCAGTACTTC. The full variable domain, rest sourced from reference TRBV5-1 and TRBJ2-7, is KAGVTQTPRYLIKTRGQQVTLSCSPISGHRSVSWYQQTPGQGLQFLFEYFSETQRNKGNFPGRFSGRQFSNSRSEMNVSTLELGDSALYLCASSPGQGAYEQYFGPGTRLTVT.

The chain has TRBV7-9 and TRBJ1-6, with TRBD1 as a possible D gene (5 bases). Germline CDR1 SEHNR, CDR2 FQNEAQ (reference sequence). This CDR3 is built from 15 residues. The ends were cut back, 2 bases at V and 10 bases at J, with 15 bases in the middle. The CDR3: CASSLKVTVDSPLHF. CDR3 nucleotides: TGTGCCAGCAGCTTAAAGGTGACAGTTGACTCACCCCTCCACTTT.

This sequence joins TRBV5-4 and TRBJ1-2; possible D gene TRBD1, 6 bases. Germline V gene sequence: CDR1 SGHNT, CDR2 YYREEE (reference sequence). The V end lost 4 bases, the J end lost 6 bases, and 13 bases lay between the germline ends. This CDR3 is built from 13 residues. The CDR3 here is CASSRTGINGYTF. The CDR3 nucleotides read TGTGCCAGCAGCAGAACAGGGATTAATGGCTACACCTTC.

The chain has TRBV5-6 and TRBJ2-3; D uncertain. V gave up 0 bases and J gave up 2 bases, with 7 bases separating them. The CDR3 is made up of 14 amino acids. Germline assignment: CDR1 SGHDT and CDR2 YYEEEE. The CDR3 is CASSLGSNTDTQYF. DNA of the CDR3: TGTGCCAGCAGCTTGGGTAGCAACACAGATACGCAGTATTTT.

V and J are TRBV5-1 and TRBJ1-6; D possibly corresponds to TRBD1 (6 bases). Looked up from germline, CDR1 is SGHRS and CDR2 is YFSETQ. This CDR3 has 14 amino acids. V lost 5 bases to trimming and J lost 5 bases, with 11 bases between them. The DNA for the CDR3 is TGCGCCAGCAGGGGGGGGCAGAATAATTCACCCCTCCACTTT. Translated, it gives CASRGGQNNSPLHF.

The gene calls are TRBV5-1 and TRBJ1-2; 8 nucleotides align to TRBD1. Germline CDR1 SGHRS, CDR2 YFSETQ. V shed 4 bases and J 6 bases; nucleotides not matched to a gene: 8. The CDR3 contains 14 residues. DNA of the CDR3: TGCGCCAGCAGCGGACAGGGTTTGTTGCATGGCTACACCTTC. Translated: CASSGQGLLHGYTF.

The J gene is TRBJ2-5, the V gene TRBV6-5; TRBD1 matches 7 bases. Germline assignment: CDR1 MNHEY and CDR2 SVGAGI. The CDR3 runs 13 residues. The V gene end was trimmed by 6 bases and the J gene end by 11 bases; junction bases not matched to a gene: 12. CDR3 sequence reads: CASRINRGEGQYF. The CDR3 DNA reads TGTGCCAGCAGAATCAACAGGGGAGAAGGGCAGTACTTC.

This clone has more than one count but fewer than ten. This rearrangement joins TRBV29-1 to TRBJ2-7; tentative D call: TRBD1 (5 bases). The ends were cut back, 4 bases at V and 7 bases at J, with 20 bases in the middle. The CDR3 consists of 14 residues. Germline-derived CDR1 and CDR2 are SQVTM and ANQGSEA. CDR3 sequence: CSVALTRTLGEQYF. The CDR3 DNA follows: TGCAGCGTTGCCCTCACAAGGACACTGGGGGAGCAGTACTTC.

The rearrangement joins TRBV5-1 to TRBJ2-7, with TRBD1 matching over 10 bases. Germline values: CDR1 SGHRS, CDR2 YFSETQ. The CDR3 totals 14 residues. V lost 0 bases to trimming and J lost 7 bases; unmatched junction nucleotides: 4. The CDR3 is CASSLGQGANEQYF. Here the CDR3 DNA reads TGCGCCAGCAGCTTGGGACAGGGGGCGAATGAGCAGTACTTC.

The chain has TRBV5-1 and TRBJ1-2, with D uncertain. Trimming shortened V by 3 bases and J by 2 bases, and 8 bases separated the two germline ends. The CDR3 has 13 residues. CDR1 is SGHRS and CDR2 is YFSETQ in the germline V gene. DNA for the CDR3: TGCGCCAGCAGCTCGGGAGGCAACTATGGCTACACCTTC. This translates into CASSSGGNYGYTF.

This chain uses TRBV28 with TRBJ1-2; D ambiguous. Germline loops: CDR1 MDHEN, CDR2 SYDVKM. The length of the CDR3 is 14 residues. V was shortened by 2 bases and J by 0 bases, with 7 bases between the two germline ends. CDR3 sequence: CASSLSGANYGYTF. As DNA, the CDR3 is TGTGCCAGCAGTTTAAGCGGGGCTAACTATGGCTACACCTTC.

The chain links TRBV6-6 to TRBJ1-5, with D perhaps matching TRBD1 (5 bases). This CDR3 has 14 residues. In germline, CDR1 is MNHNY, CDR2 SVGAGI (reference sequence). Trimming removed 6 bases at V and 1 base at J, with 10 bases between. The CDR3 here is CASRKKGSNQPQHF. DNA for the CDR3: TGTGCCAGCAGGAAGAAGGGGAGCAATCAGCCCCAGCATTTT.

This sequence joins TRBV7-2 and TRBJ1-5, with D tentatively TRBD1 (5 bases). This CDR3 is 15 amino acids long. Trimming took off 3 bases at V and 3 bases at J, with 12 bases between the two ends. Germline-derived CDR1 and CDR2 are SGHTA and FQGNSA. The CDR3, as DNA: TGTGCCAGCAGCTTGGGGGGTCTTTTCAATCAGCCCCAGCATTTT. Its protein product is CASSLGGLFNQPQHF.

This clone was picked up a small number of times. This chain joins TRBV6-6 and TRBJ1-1, with 7 bases matching TRBD1. The V segment lost 7 bases and the J segment 7 bases; nucleotides outside the gene matches: 15. Germline assignment: CDR1 MNHNY and CDR2 SVGAGI (reference sequence). This CDR3 contains 15 residues. CDR3 in DNA: TGTGCCAGCACCAATTACGGAGGGGGCAAAGATGAAGCTTTCTTT. Translation: CASTNYGGGKDEAFF.

The sample holds a few counts of this clone. The chain is built from TRBV28 and TRBJ2-6, with D perhaps matching TRBD1 (6 bases). V was shortened by 6 bases and J by 3 bases, with 30 bases between the two germline ends. CDR3 length: 21 residues. Germline V lookup: CDR1 MDHEN, CDR2 SYDVKM. The DNA for the CDR3 is TGTGCCAGCAGGGCCCCCTTTACAGGGAACTTCTTCGAAAATGGGGCCAACGTCCTGACTTTC. Protein product: CASRAPFTGNFFENGANVLTF.

V gene TRBV10-1 combines with J gene TRBJ2-2; TRBD2 matches at 10 bases. Per the germline V gene, CDR1 is WNHNN and CDR2 is SYGVQD (reference sequence). V shed 7 bases, J shed 4 bases, and the junction held 0 bases outside the gene matches. The CDR3 loop spans 13 amino acids. This CDR3 is CASTSGGTGELFF. The CDR3 nucleotides read TGCGCCAGCACTAGCGGGGGCACCGGGGAGCTGTTTTTT.

The V call is TRBV7-2, the J call TRBJ2-2, with D hard to call. Germline values: CDR1 SGHTA, CDR2 FQGNSA. V shed 2 bases and J shed 4 bases, with 11 bases lying between them. This CDR3 contains 15 residues. CDR3 DNA sequence: TGTGCCAGCAGCTTATTTTTGCGAAGCACCGGGGAGCTGTTTTTT. Its protein product is CASSLFLRSTGELFF.

This chain connects TRBV5-4 to TRBJ2-2; D not resolved. Germline CDR1 is SGHNT and CDR2 is YYREEE (reference sequence). Trimming took 5 bases from V and 3 from J, leaving 5 bases between them. The CDR3 covers 12 residues. For the CDR3, the DNA is TGTGCCAGCAGAACATACACCGGGGAGCTGTTTTTT. Protein sequence: CASRTYTGELFF.

The V call is TRBV15, the J call TRBJ2-1; 8 bases match TRBD2. Unmatched junction bases numbered 9, after V lost 1 base and J lost 7 bases. CDR3 length: 16 residues. Per germline, CDR1 LNHNV and CDR2 YYDKDF (reference sequence). The DNA for the CDR3 is TGTGCCACCAGCAGAGCTTTGGCGGGGGGTCAGAATGAGCAGTTCTTC. Its protein product is CATSRALAGGQNEQFF.

The gene calls are TRBV21-1 and TRBJ1-2. TRBV21-1 is deemed a pseudogene. The CDR3 runs to 16 residues. The CDR3, as DNA: TGTGCCAGCAGCGAGGCAGAAGAATACACTAACTATGGCTACACCTTC. It yields the protein CASSEAEEYTNYGYTF.